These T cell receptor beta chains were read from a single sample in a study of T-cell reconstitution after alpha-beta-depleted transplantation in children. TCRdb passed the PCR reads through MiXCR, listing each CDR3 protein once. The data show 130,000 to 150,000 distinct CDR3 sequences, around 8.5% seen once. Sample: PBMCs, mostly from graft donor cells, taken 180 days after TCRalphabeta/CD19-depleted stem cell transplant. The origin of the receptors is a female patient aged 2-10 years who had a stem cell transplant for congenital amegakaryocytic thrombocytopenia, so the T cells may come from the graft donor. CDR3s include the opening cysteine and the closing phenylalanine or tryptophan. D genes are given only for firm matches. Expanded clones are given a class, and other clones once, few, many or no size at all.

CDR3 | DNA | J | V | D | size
CASSETGSGRNGYTF | TGTGCCAGCAGTGAGACAGGGTCTGGTCGGAATGGCTACACCTTC | TRBJ1-2 | TRBV6-4 | TRBD1 | many
CASTKGRAEQFF | TGTGCCAGCACCAAGGGCAGGGCTGAGCAGTTCTTC | TRBJ2-1 | TRBV12-3/TRBV12-4 | NA | many
CASRTGVPNSPLHF | TGTGCCAGCAGGACAGGGGTCCCTAATTCACCCCTCCACTTT | TRBJ1-6 | TRBV7-9 | TRBD1 | few
CASSPPAAAMDEQFF | TGTGCCAGCAGCCCTCCCGCCGCGGCCATGGATGAGCAGTTCTTC | TRBJ2-1 | TRBV7-9 | NA | NA
CASSLVWGASDTQYF | TGTGCCAGCAGTTTAGTTTGGGGGGCCTCAGATACGCAGTATTTT | TRBJ2-3 | TRBV28 | NA | many
CSVEIWSSGARSSYEQYF | TGCAGCGTTGAAATTTGGAGTAGCGGGGCCAGGAGCTCCTACGAGCAGTACTTC | TRBJ2-7 | TRBV29-1 | TRBD2 | many
CASSVLMRGSTDTQYF | TGTGCCAGCAGCGTCTTGATGCGGGGTAGCACAGATACGCAGTATTTT | TRBJ2-3 | TRBV9 | NA | many
CASSYPGLAGVPGELFF | TGTGCCAGCAGCTATCCGGGACTAGCGGGAGTCCCCGGGGAGCTGTTTTTT | TRBJ2-2 | TRBV7-9 | TRBD2 | few
CASSLERGGSSYNEQFF | TGTGCCAGCAGCTTAGAACGTGGCGGGAGCTCCTACAATGAGCAGTTCTTC | TRBJ2-1 | TRBV7-6 | TRBD2 | many
CSARVGWQGFEKTQYF | TGCAGTGCTAGAGTCGGTTGGCAGGGGTTCGAGAAGACCCAGTACTTC | TRBJ2-5 | TRBV20-1 | NA | many
CASSSTLGLAGGGTVTDTQYF | TGTGCCAGCAGTTCGACACTGGGACTAGCGGGGGGGGGCACGGTTACAGATACGCAGTATTTT | TRBJ2-3 | TRBV28 | TRBD2 | few
CASSYSGQISYEQYF | TGTGCCAGCAGTTACTCGGGACAGATCTCCTACGAGCAGTACTTC | TRBJ2-7 | TRBV6-5 | TRBD1 | few
CALVRPETQYF | TGTGCCTTGGTGAGGCCAGAGACCCAGTACTTC | TRBJ2-5 | TRBV30 | NA | many
CASSYSKDEQFF | TGTGCCAGCAGTTACTCGAAGGATGAGCAGTTCTTC | TRBJ2-1 | TRBV6-5 | NA | NA
CATSRVQGETQYF | TGTGCCACCAGCAGAGTCCAGGGCGAGACCCAGTACTTC | TRBJ2-5 | TRBV15 | NA | many
CASSFSGMVADTQYF | TGTGCCAGCAGCTTTAGCGGGATGGTAGCAGATACGCAGTATTTT | TRBJ2-3 | TRBV7-3 | TRBD2 | many
CASSLDTSGGADEQFF | TGTGCCAGCAGCTTAGACACCAGCGGGGGGGCCGATGAGCAGTTCTTC | TRBJ2-1 | TRBV7-2 | TRBD2 | few
CASSNSATNEKLFF | TGTGCCAGCAGTAACAGTGCAACTAATGAAAAACTGTTTTTT | TRBJ1-4 | TRBV28 | NA | NA
CATRTGTDTQYF | TGTGCCACCCGGACGGGTACGGATACGCAGTATTTT | TRBJ2-3 | TRBV25-1 | NA | few
CASSPSGQSSQPQHF | TGTGCCAGCAGCCCCTCAGGGCAGTCAAGTCAGCCCCAGCATTTT | TRBJ1-5 | TRBV7-2 | NA | many
CASSFPGTGGSPLHF | TGTGCCAGCAGTTTCCCCGGGACAGGGGGCTCACCCCTCCACTTT | TRBJ1-6 | TRBV28 | TRBD1 | many
CAISKTTLFNEQFF | TGTGCCATCAGTAAAACGACACTTTTCAATGAGCAGTTCTTC | TRBJ2-1 | TRBV10-3 | NA | many
CASSEGRAGNTGELFF | TGTGCCAGCAGTGAAGGGCGAGCGGGGAACACCGGGGAGCTGTTTTTT | TRBJ2-2 | TRBV2 | NA | many
CASSPLAVSTDTQYF | TGTGCCAGCAGTCCCCTCGCAGTTAGCACAGATACGCAGTATTTT | TRBJ2-3 | TRBV12-3/TRBV12-4 | NA | NA
CASSPVRDRGSTEAFF | TGTGCCAGCAGTCCAGTGAGGGACAGGGGGAGCACTGAAGCTTTCTTT | TRBJ1-1 | TRBV12-3/TRBV12-4 | TRBD1 | many
CASRYLQGSYEQYF | TGTGCCAGCAGATACCTACAGGGTTCCTACGAGCAGTACTTC | TRBJ2-7 | TRBV7-2 | NA | NA
CASSLSSGNPYNEQFF | TGCGCCAGCAGCTTGTCTAGCGGGAACCCCTACAATGAGCAGTTCTTC | TRBJ2-1 | TRBV5-1 | TRBD2 | NA
CAISDNTGELFF | TGTGCCATCAGTGACAACACCGGGGAGCTGTTTTTT | TRBJ2-2 | TRBV10-3 | NA | many
CASRGSPLQQYF | TGTGCCAGCAGGGGGTCGCCTCTCCAGCAGTACTTC | TRBJ2-7 | TRBV6-2/TRBV6-3 | NA | few
CASSSTSYRFYGYTF | TGTGCCAGCAGTTCCACCTCCTACAGGTTCTATGGCTACACCTTC | TRBJ1-2 | TRBV28 | NA | few
CASSQDAARDYGYTF | TGTGCCAGCAGCCAAGATGCAGCCAGGGATTATGGCTACACCTTC | TRBJ1-2 | TRBV4-2 | NA | many
CASSLADRAPGGYTF | TGTGCCAGCAGCCTAGCGGACAGGGCCCCAGGAGGCTACACCTTC | TRBJ1-2 | TRBV6-1 | TRBD1 | many
CASTGYNEQFF | TGTGCCAGCACGGGCTACAATGAGCAGTTCTTC | TRBJ2-1 | TRBV7-2 | NA | many
CASSLDRGTGQPQHF | TGTGCCAGCAGTCTGGACAGGGGGACTGGTCAGCCCCAGCATTTT | TRBJ1-5 | TRBV12-3/TRBV12-4 | TRBD1 | NA
CATLGDSTIYF | TGTGCTACCCTCGGGGACTCCACCATATATTTT | TRBJ1-3 | TRBV7-9 | NA | few
CSARESGSGANVLTF | TGCAGTGCTAGAGAATCGGGCTCTGGGGCCAACGTCCTGACTTTC | TRBJ2-6 | TRBV20-1 | NA | many
CWARVRGAGGPSTDTQYF | TGCTGGGCTCGGGTTCGGGGAGCGGGAGGGCCTAGCACAGATACGCAGTATTTT | TRBJ2-3 | TRBV20-1 | TRBD2 | NA